This T cell receptor beta chain was retrieved from a study of blood T cell repertoires in COVID-19. Only in-frame clones appear in the TCRdb table, and some are missing; sequencing was by immunoSEQ multiplex PCR. The sample shows over 200,000 clones, about 86% of them seen only once. The CDR3 covers 14 residues. Looked up from germline, CDR1 is WSHSY and CDR2 is SAAADI. The V gene end was trimmed by 5 bases and the J gene end by 8 bases; junction bases not matched to a gene: 7. The source of this sequence is a man in his fifties or sixties with active or convalescent COVID-19. The chain joins TRBV10-2 to TRBJ1-2, with 11 bases aligning to TRBD1. Source material: peripheral blood. The CDR3 region is CASSPGQGVGGYTF. CDR3 DNA sequence: TGCGCCAGCAGTCCGGGACAGGGGGTTGGCGGCTACACCTTC.